This entry concerns a single T cell receptor beta chain. This record belongs to a study of cytotoxic CD8 clonotypes in ibrutinib-treated CLL. The wider study: Treatment had run for a median about 12 months, range 6 to 36, when response samples were taken.

The V gene end was trimmed by 7 bases and the J gene end by 4 bases; junction bases not matched to a gene: 7. Germline values: CDR1 MDHEN, CDR2 SYDVKM. The CDR3 is made up of 14 amino acids. The assay was immunoSEQ multiplex PCR, and TCRdb's table has in-frame clones only and misses some. The sample yields under 200,000 clones, 81% seen once. The clonotype comes from a human donor with chronic lymphocytic leukemia. Sequenced material: PBMCs, taken after 12 months of ibrutinib treatment. This chain joins TRBV28 and TRBJ1-2; 9 bases agree with TRBD1. The CDR3 nucleotides are TGTGCCAGCACCCCAGGGGACAGGGCCTATGGCTACACCTTC. Translated: CASTPGDRAYGYTF.